Presented here are 15 T cell receptor beta chains from one specimen sequenced in a study of T cells in Graves' hyperthyroidism and ophthalmopathy. RNA transcripts were the template for amplifying TCR beta CDR3 regions. First-round RT-PCR targeting the TCR CDR3 was performed with the HTBI primer set. MiXCR was run by TCRdb on the multiplex PCR reads, yielding one entry per CDR3 protein. Of around 540,000 distinct CDR3 sequences detected, more than 15% appear once; the ten largest clones hold 25% to 30%. The specimen was blood. Receptors were obtained from a woman in her 30s with Graves' ophthalmopathy.

This clonotype was detected many times. V and J are TRBV7-2 and TRBJ2-1, with a tentative D call TRBD2 (5 bases). The CDR3 has 12 residues. V gave up 3 bases and J gave up 10 bases, with 10 bases separating them. Germline assignment: CDR1 SGHTA and CDR2 FQGNSA. Here the CDR3 DNA reads TGTGCCAGCAGCTTGACTACCTTCGAGCAGTTCTTC. As protein: CASSLTTFEQFF.

This clonotype has just a few counts. The gene calls are TRBV10-3 and TRBJ1-1, with no clear D. CDR1 ENHRY and CDR2 SYGVKD come from the germline V gene. V dropped 10 bases and J dropped 0 bases, with 12 bases sitting between them. There are 13 residues in the CDR3. This CDR3 is CATSESMNTEAFF. The CDR3 coding sequence is TGTGCCACCTCCGAGTCTATGAACACTGAAGCTTTCTTT.

This clonotype was observed a handful of times. The V call is TRBV28, the J call TRBJ1-2; D not certain. Germline V gene lookup returns CDR1 MDHEN and CDR2 SYDVKM. The germline V and J ends were trimmed by 6 bases and 7 bases, with 9 bases remaining between them. The CDR3 has 11 amino acids. CDR3 sequence reads: CASSLVSGYTF. The CDR3 DNA follows: TGTGCCAGCAGCCTCGTTAGTGGCTACACCTTC.

In its sample, this clonotype was seen many times. J is TRBJ2-3 and V is TRBV3-1; D gene ambiguous. Germline V gene sequence: CDR1 LGHDT, CDR2 YNNKEL (reference sequence). V dropped 3 bases and J dropped 3 bases, with 7 bases sitting between them. There are 13 residues in the CDR3. The CDR3 DNA reads TGTGCCAGCAGCCAGCCCTTAACAGATACGCAGTATTTT. This encodes CASSQPLTDTQYF.

This clonotype was detected many times. Here the CDR3 reads CASSVGLAGDSQETQYF. DNA for the CDR3: TGTGCCAGCAGTGTGGGACTAGCGGGAGACTCCCAAGAGACCCAGTACTTC. The chain joins TRBV27 to TRBJ2-5, with 14 bases that match TRBD2. Trimming cost V 5 bases and J 1 base; bases outside gene matches: 6. The CDR3 extends over 17 amino acids. Germline V gene lookup returns CDR1 MNHEY and CDR2 SMNVEV (reference sequence).

This clonotype has ten or more counts. The genes are TRBV6-5 and TRBJ2-2; D unclear. The CDR3 is made up of 16 amino acids. Germline CDR1 reads MNHEY; CDR2 reads SVGAGI. The V end lost 0 bases, the J end lost 0 bases, and 8 bases lay between the germline ends. CDR3 sequence (DNA): TGTGCCAGCAGTTACTCGATAGGCGCGAACACCGGGGAGCTGTTTTTT. Protein product: CASSYSIGANTGELFF.

This clonotype was seen a handful of times. This chain uses TRBV15 with TRBJ2-5; D uncertain. The CDR3 runs 13 residues. The V end lost 4 bases, the J end lost 5 bases, and 11 bases lay between the germline ends. Germline loops: CDR1 LNHNV, CDR2 YYDKDF (reference sequence). DNA of the CDR3: TGTGCCACCAGCATCGAGAGGCGGGAGACCCAGTACTTC. Translating gives CATSIERRETQYF.

This clonotype was detected many times. The chain uses TRBV5-1 and TRBJ2-2, with 7 bases fitting TRBD1. With V trimmed by 1 base and J by 5 bases, 5 bases remained unmatched. The CDR3 is made up of 15 amino acids. Germline CDR1 reads SGHRS; CDR2 reads YFSETQ. The CDR3 is CASSLRGGLTGELFF. The CDR3 DNA follows: TGCGCCAGCAGCTTGCGAGGGGGCCTGACCGGGGAGCTGTTTTTT.

There are many counts of this clonotype. This chain connects TRBV7-9 to TRBJ1-4; TRBD1 matches at 9 bases. The CDR3 sequence is 16 residues long. J gave up 4 bases and V 5 bases, and 8 bases lay outside the gene matches. CDR1 is SEHNR and CDR2 is FQNEAQ in the germline V gene (reference sequence). CDR3 sequence: CASSASGQGFNEKLFF. The CDR3 DNA reads TGTGCCAGCAGCGCATCGGGACAGGGTTTTAATGAAAAACTGTTTTTT.

The chain combines TRBV6-5 with TRBJ2-4; the D gene is possibly TRBD2 (6 bases). Germline CDR1 MNHEY, CDR2 SVGAGI. The CDR3 runs to 15 residues. V was cut by 0 bases and J by 6 bases, with 12 bases left in between. The chain's CDR3 is CASSYSVGGVNIQYF. CDR3 in DNA: TGTGCCAGCAGTTACTCGGTTGGAGGGGTAAACATTCAGTACTTC.

This clonotype showed up just a few times. V and J are TRBV12-3 or TRBV12-4 and TRBJ1-5; perhaps TRBD1 as D (6 bases). V lost 3 bases and J lost 2, with 11 bases in between. The CDR3 length is 15 residues. The CDR3 DNA follows: TGTGCCAGCAGTTTCAAACAGGGAGGCAATCAGCCCCAGCATTTT. Encoded protein: CASSFKQGGNQPQHF.

This clonotype has just a few counts. The chain has TRBV6-1 and TRBJ2-7; D is uncertain. This CDR3 spans 14 amino acids. Germline V lookup: CDR1 MNHNS, CDR2 SASEGT. V gave up 3 bases and J gave up 1 base, with 10 bases separating them. CDR3 loop: CASSEVLQSYEQYF. CDR3 bases: TGTGCCAGCAGTGAGGTACTACAATCCTACGAGCAGTACTTC.

The chain combines TRBV9 with TRBJ1-4; D is uncertain. The ends were cut back, 4 bases at V and 7 bases at J, with 20 bases in the middle. Germline CDR1 SGDLS, CDR2 YYNGEE. This CDR3 has 16 residues. The CDR3 is CASSPSGGVFGEKLFF. As DNA, the CDR3 is TGTGCCAGCAGCCCAAGTGGTGGGGTTTTCGGTGAAAAACTGTTTTTT.

CDR3 residues: CASSPQTDINEKLFF. CDR3 in DNA: TGTGCCAGCAGTCCTCAGACGGATATCAATGAAAAACTGTTTTTT. The chain carries TRBV28 and TRBJ1-4; unclear D gene. V gave up 5 bases and J gave up 5 bases, with 15 bases separating them. This CDR3 contains 15 residues. In germline, CDR1 is MDHEN, CDR2 SYDVKM.

This clonotype has ten or more counts. The chain couples TRBV12-3 or TRBV12-4 to TRBJ2-2; a weak D match, TRBD1 (6 bases). The CDR3 consists of 12 residues. Trimming stripped 10 bases from V and 7 bases from J, with 13 bases between. For the CDR3, the DNA is TGTGCCACTCGTGGGGACATCGGGGAGCTGTTTTTT. Protein sequence: CATRGDIGELFF.